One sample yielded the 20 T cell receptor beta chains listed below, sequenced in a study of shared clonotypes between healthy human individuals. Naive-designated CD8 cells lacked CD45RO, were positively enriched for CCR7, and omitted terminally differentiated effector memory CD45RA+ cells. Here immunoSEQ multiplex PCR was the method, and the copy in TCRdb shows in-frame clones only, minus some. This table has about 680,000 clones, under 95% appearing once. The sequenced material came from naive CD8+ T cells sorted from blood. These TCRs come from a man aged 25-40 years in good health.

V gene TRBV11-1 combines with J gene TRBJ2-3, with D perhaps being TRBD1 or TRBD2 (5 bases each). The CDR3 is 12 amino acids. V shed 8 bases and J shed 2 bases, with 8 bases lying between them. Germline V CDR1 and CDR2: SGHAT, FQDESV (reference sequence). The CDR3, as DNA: TGTGCCAGCGGGGGAGCCACAGATACGCAGTATTTT. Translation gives CASGGATDTQYF.

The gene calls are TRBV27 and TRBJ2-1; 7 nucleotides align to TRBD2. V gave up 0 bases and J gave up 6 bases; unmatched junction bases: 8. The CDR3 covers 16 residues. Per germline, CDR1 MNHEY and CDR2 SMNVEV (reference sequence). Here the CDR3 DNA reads TGTGCCAGCAGTTTATCGGCGGGAGAGGGCTCCAATGAGCAGTTCTTC. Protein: CASSLSAGEGSNEQFF.

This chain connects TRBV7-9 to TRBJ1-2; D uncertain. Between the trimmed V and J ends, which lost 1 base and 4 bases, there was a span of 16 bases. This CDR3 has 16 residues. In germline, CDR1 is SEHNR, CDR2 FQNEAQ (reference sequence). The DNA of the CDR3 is TGTGCCAGCAGCTTAGATGACGCGATTGGAGTCTATGGCTACACCTTC. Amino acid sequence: CASSLDDAIGVYGYTF. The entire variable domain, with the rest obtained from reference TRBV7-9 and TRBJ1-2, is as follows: DTGVSQNPRHKITKRGQNVTFRCDPISEHNRLYWYRQTLGQGPEFLTYFQNEAQLEKSRLLSDRFSAERPKGSFSTLEIQRTEQGDSAMYLCASSLDDAIGVYGYTFGSGTRLTVV.

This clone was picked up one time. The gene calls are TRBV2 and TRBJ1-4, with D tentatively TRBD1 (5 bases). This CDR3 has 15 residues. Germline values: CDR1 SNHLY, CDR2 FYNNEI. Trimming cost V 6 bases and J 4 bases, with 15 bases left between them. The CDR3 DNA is TGTGCCAGCAGACCCGGGACCTCGAGTAATGAAAAACTGTTTTTT. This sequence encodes CASRPGTSSNEKLFF.

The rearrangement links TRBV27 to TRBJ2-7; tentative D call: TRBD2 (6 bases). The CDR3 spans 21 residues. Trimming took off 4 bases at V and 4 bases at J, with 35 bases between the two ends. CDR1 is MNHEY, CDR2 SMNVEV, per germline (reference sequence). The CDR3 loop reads CASSSSFLNIVGSSRGYEQYF. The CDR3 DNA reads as TGTGCCAGCAGTTCGTCTTTTCTCAACATAGTCGGGAGCTCTCGCGGGTACGAGCAGTACTTC.

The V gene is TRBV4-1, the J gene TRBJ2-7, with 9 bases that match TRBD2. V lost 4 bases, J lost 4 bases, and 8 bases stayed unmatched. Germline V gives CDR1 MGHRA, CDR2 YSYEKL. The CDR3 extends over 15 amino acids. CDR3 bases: TGCGCCAGCAGCCGAGTAGCGGGAGAGGCATACGAGCAGTACTTC. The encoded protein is CASSRVAGEAYEQYF.

CDR3 loop: CASSPHRDGQETQYF. As DNA, the CDR3 is TGTGCCAGCAGTCCACACCGGGACGGACAAGAGACCCAGTACTTC. The chain uses TRBV28 and TRBJ2-5, with D perhaps being TRBD1 or TRBD2 (5 bases each). This CDR3 is 15 amino acids long. In germline, CDR1 is MDHEN, CDR2 SYDVKM. The V and J ends lost 5 bases and 2 bases respectively, with 15 bases between them.

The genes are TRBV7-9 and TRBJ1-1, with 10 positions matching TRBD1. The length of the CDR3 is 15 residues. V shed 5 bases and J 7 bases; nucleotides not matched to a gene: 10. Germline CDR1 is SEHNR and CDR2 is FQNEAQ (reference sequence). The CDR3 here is CASSPPGQGRGEAFF. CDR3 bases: TGTGCCAGCAGCCCACCGGGACAGGGGCGAGGTGAAGCTTTCTTT. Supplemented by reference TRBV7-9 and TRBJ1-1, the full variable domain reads DTGVSQNPRHKITKRGQNVTFRCDPISEHNRLYWYRQTLGQGPEFLTYFQNEAQLEKSRLLSDRFSAERPKGSFSTLEIQRTEQGDSAMYLCASSPPGQGRGEAFFGQGTRLTVV.

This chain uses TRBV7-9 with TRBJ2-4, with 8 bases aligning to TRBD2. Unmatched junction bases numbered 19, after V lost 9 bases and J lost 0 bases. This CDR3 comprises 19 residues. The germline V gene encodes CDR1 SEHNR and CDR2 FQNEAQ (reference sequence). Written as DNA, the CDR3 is TGTGCCAGTAAGCCCCCGGGACTAGGATTATCGGTAGCCAAAAACATTCAGTACTTC. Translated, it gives CASKPPGLGLSVAKNIQYF.

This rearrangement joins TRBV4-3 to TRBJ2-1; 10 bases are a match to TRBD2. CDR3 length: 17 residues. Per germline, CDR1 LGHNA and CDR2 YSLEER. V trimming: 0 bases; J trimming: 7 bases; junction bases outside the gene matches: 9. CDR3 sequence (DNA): TGCGCCAGCAGCCAAGATCTCTCTAGCGGGAGATGGAATGAGCAGTTCTTC. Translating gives CASSQDLSSGRWNEQFF.

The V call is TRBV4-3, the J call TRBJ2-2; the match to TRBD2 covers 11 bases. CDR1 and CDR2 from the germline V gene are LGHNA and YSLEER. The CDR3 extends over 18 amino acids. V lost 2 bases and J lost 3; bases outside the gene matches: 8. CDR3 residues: CASSQIFDSGRDTGELFF. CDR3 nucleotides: TGCGCCAGCAGCCAAATCTTTGATAGCGGGAGGGACACCGGGGAGCTGTTTTTT.

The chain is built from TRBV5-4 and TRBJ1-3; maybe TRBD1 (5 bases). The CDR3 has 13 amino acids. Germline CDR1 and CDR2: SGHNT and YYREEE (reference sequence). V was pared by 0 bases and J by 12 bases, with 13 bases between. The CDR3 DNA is TGTGCCAGCAGCTTGGATACGCAGGGCGGCATATATTTT. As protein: CASSLDTQGGIYF.

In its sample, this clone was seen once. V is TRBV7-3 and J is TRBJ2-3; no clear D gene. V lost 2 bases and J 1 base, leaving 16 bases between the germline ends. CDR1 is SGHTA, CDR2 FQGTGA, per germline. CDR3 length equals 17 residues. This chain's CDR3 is CASSLGVERWGTDTQYF. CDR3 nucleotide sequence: TGTGCCAGCAGCTTAGGGGTTGAGCGTTGGGGCACAGATACGCAGTATTTT.

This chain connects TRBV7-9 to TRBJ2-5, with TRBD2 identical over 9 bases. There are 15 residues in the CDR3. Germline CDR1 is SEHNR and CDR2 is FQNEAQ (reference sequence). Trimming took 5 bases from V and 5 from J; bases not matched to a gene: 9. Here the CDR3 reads CASSLPGLARETQYF. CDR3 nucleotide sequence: TGTGCCAGCAGCCTACCGGGACTAGCTCGCGAGACCCAGTACTTC.

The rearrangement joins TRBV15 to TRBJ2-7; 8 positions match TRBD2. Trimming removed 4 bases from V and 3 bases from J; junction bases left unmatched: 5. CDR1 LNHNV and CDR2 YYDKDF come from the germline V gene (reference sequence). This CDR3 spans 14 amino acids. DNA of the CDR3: TGTGCCACCAGCACCGGGACTAGTATCTACGAGCAGTACTTC. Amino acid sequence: CATSTGTSIYEQYF.

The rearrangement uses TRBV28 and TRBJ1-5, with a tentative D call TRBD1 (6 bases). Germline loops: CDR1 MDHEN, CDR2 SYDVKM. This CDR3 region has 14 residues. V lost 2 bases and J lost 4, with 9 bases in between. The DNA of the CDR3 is TGTGCCAGCAGTTTAGACAGGTATAATCAGCCCCAGCATTTT. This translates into CASSLDRYNQPQHF. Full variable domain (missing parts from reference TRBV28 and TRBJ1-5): DVKVTQSSRYLVKRTGEKVFLECVQDMDHENMFWYRQDPGLGLRLIYFSYDVKMKEKGDIPEGYSVSREKKERFSLILESASTNQTSMYLCASSLDRYNQPQHFGDGTRLSIL.

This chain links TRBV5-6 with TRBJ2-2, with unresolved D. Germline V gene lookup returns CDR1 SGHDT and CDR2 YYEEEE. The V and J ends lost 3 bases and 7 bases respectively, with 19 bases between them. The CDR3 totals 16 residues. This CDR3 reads CASSSKSGFWSGELFF. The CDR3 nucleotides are TGTGCCAGCAGCTCCAAGTCCGGGTTCTGGAGCGGGGAGCTGTTTTTT.

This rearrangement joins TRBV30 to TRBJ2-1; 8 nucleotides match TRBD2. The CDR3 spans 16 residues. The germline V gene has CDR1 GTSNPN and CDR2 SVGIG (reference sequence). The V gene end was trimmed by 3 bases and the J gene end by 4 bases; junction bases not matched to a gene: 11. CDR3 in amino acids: CAWSPSPSGLYNEQFF. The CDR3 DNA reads TGTGCCTGGAGCCCGTCCCCTAGCGGGCTATACAATGAGCAGTTCTTC.

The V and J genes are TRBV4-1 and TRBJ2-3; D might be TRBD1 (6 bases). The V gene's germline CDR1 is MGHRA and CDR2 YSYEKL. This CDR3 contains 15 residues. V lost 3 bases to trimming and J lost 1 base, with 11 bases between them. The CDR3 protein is CASSQGRTGTDTQYF. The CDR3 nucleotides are TGCGCCAGCAGCCAGGGCAGGACAGGCACAGATACGCAGTATTTT.

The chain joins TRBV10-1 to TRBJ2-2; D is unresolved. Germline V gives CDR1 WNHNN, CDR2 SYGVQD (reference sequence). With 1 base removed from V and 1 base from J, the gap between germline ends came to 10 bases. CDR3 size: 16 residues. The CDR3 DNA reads TGCGCCAGCAGTGAGTTACCGCTCGAGAACACCGGGGAGCTGTTTTTT. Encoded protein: CASSELPLENTGELFF.